The source of this TCR beta chain is a study of T cell repertoires in cytomegalovirus infection. This CDR3 spans 15 amino acids. The germline gives CDR1 SQVTM, CDR2 ANQGSEA. V lost 5 bases to trimming and J lost 7 bases; unmatched junction nucleotides: 13. This clonotype was found a few times. Its antigen is currently unknown. One entry per CDR3 protein, called by TCRdb with MiXCR from the reads. The data contain nearly 700,000 distinct CDR3 sequences, roughly 33% of them singletons. Study outcomes and limitations: Carriers of CMV and the relevant HLA type were discriminated by public TCR beta frequency.

V gene TRBV29-1 combines with J gene TRBJ2-1; 8 nucleotides agree with TRBD2. The origin of this receptor is a human donor in good health (CMV status not recorded). Some clones in this sample may be carry-over from other donors' samples. The sequencing here drew on cultured PBMCs, taken from culture after CMV antigen stimulation. In DNA form, the CDR3 reads TGCAGCGTTCCCTTGGGGAGCGGGAGTGGTAATGAGCAGTTCTTC. Protein product: CSVPLGSGSGNEQFF.